This T cell receptor (beta chain) was profiled in a study of cytotoxic CD8 clonotypes in ibrutinib-treated CLL. Deep sequencing aimed at 1 in 200,000 to 1 in 1 million T cells' resolution. Here immunoSEQ multiplex PCR was the method, and the copy in TCRdb shows in-frame clones only, minus some. The repertoire holds about 29,000 clones, with about three quarters as singletons. Study outcomes and limitations: Relative to age-matched healthy donors, clonality at baseline was higher, and it tracked circulating CD8+ T-cell counts.

Comments on this clone: Its antigen is not known.

V lost 5 bases, J lost 5 bases, and 9 bases lay in between. Germline lookup yields CDR1 DFQATT and CDR2 SNEGSKA (reference sequence). The CDR3 is 11 amino acids. The chain recombines TRBV20-1 with TRBJ1-1; D not certain. The receptor comes from a human donor with chronic lymphocytic leukemia. This sample comprised PBMCs, obtained after 36 months of ibrutinib treatment. CDR3 protein: CSAVDWTEAFF. CDR3 DNA: TGCAGTGCTGTAGACTGGACTGAAGCTTTCTTT.